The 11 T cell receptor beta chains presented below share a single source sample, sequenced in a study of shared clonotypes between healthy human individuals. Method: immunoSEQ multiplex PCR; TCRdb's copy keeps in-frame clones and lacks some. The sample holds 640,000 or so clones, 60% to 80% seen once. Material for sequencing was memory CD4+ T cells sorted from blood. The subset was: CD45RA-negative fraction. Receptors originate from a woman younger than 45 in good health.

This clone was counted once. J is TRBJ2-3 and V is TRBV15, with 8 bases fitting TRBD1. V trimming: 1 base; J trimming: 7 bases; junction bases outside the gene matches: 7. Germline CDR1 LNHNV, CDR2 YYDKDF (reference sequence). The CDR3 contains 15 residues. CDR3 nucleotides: TGTGCCACCAGCAGAGCAGGGGGCGAAAAAAATACGCAGTATTTT. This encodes CATSRAGGEKNTQYF. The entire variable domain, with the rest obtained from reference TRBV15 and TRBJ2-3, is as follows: DAMVIQNPRYQVTQFGKPVTLSCSQTLNHNVMYWYQQKSSQAPKLLFHYYDKDFNNEADTPDNFQSRRPNTSFCFLDIRSPGLGDTAMYLCATSRAGGEKNTQYFGPGTRLTVL.

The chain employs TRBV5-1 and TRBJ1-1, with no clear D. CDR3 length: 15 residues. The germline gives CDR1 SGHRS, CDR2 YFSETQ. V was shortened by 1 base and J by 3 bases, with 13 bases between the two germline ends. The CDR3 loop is CASSLSGGSDTEAFF. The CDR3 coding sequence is TGCGCCAGCAGCTTGTCGGGAGGGAGTGACACTGAAGCTTTCTTT. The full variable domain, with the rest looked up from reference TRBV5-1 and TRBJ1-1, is KAGVTQTPRYLIKTRGQQVTLSCSPISGHRSVSWYQQTPGQGLQFLFEYFSETQRNKGNFPGRFSGRQFSNSRSEMNVSTLELGDSALYLCASSLSGGSDTEAFFGQGTRLTVV.

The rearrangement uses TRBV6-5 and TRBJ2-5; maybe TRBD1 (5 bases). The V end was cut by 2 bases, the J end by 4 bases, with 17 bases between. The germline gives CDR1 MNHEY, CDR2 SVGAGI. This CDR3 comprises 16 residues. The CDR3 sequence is CASSYGHTRDGETQYF. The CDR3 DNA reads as TGTGCCAGCAGTTACGGACACACCAGAGATGGAGAGACCCAGTACTTC.

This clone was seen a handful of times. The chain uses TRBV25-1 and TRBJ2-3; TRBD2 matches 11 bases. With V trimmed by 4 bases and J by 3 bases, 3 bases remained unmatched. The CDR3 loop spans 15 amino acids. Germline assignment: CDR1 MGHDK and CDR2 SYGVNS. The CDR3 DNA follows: TGTGCCAGCAGTGCCGTAGCGGGAGGGACAGATACGCAGTATTTT. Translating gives CASSAVAGGTDTQYF.

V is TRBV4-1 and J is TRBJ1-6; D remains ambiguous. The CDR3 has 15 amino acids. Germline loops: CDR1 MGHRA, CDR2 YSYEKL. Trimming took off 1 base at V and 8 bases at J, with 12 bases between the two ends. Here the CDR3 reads CASSQVGEPYSPLHF. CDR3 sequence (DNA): TGCGCCAGCAGCCAAGTCGGGGAACCCTATTCACCCCTCCACTTT.

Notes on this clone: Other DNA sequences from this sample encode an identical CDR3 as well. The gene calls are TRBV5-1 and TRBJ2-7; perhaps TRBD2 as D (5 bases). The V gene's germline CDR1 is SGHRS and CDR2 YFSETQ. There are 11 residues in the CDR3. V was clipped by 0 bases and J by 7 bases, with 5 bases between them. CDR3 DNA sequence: TGCGCCAGCAGCTTGGCGGGAGAGCAGTACTTC. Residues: CASSLAGEQYF.

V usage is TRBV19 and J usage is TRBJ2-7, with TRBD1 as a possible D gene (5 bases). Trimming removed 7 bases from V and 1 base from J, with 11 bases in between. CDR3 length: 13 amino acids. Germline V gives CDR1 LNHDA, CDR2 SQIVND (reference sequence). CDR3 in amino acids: CASTGAASYEQYF. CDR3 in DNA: TGTGCCAGTACTGGGGCTGCGTCCTACGAGCAGTACTTC.

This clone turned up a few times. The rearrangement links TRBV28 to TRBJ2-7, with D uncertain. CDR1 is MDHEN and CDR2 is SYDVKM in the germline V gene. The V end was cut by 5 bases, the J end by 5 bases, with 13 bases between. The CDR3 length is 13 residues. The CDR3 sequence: CASSPTVMNEQYF. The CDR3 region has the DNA TGTGCCAGCAGTCCGACGGTTATGAACGAGCAGTACTTC.

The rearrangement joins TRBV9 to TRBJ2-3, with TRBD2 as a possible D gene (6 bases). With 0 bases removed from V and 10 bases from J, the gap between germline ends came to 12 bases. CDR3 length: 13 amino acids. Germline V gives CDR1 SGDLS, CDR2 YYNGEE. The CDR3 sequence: CASSVGGASAQYF. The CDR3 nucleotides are TGTGCCAGCAGCGTAGGAGGGGCTAGCGCGCAGTATTTT.

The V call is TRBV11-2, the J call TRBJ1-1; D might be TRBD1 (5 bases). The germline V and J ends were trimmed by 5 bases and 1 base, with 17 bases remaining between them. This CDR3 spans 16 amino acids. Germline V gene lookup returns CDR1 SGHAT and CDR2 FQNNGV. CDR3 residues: CASSPRGREGNTEAFF. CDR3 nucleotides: TGTGCCAGCAGCCCGAGGGGCAGGGAAGGGAACACTGAAGCTTTCTTT.

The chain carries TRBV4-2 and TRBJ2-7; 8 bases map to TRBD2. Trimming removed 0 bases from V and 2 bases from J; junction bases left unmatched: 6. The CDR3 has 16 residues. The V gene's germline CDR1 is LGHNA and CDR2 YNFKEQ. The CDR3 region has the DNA TGTGCCAGCAGCCAAGATAGTACTAGCGGCGCCTACGAGCAGTACTTC. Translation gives CASSQDSTSGAYEQYF.